The clone carrying this T cell receptor (beta chain) was seen a single time. In the authors' methods: Reference gene primer amplification gave nucleated cell count estimates. Using immunoSEQ multiplex PCR, the repertoire was profiled, and TCRdb retains in-frame clones only, with some absent. V and J calls and clone size are given by that table; D and trimming were obtained from the DNA. The data show 300,000 to 450,000 clones, about 90% seen once. The data are from a study of blood T cell repertoires in COVID-19. The overall study: Sites across the United States, Italy and Spain contributed samples from acute and convalescent COVID-19. Sources were T cells, B-cell-depleted T cells, or PBMCs; the material itself was cDNA or gDNA.

CDR1 and CDR2 (germline): SGHTA, FQGTGA. Trimming left V 8 bases short and J 9 bases short, with 11 bases between. This CDR3 contains 11 residues. Patients in Seattle were enrolled during active infection, then followed longitudinally. The sequence derives from a woman between 25 and 40 years old with COVID-19, enrolled during active disease. The sequenced sample consisted of peripheral blood. This chain connects TRBV7-3 to TRBJ2-1, with a weak D call TRBD2 (5 bases). CDR3 in amino acids: CASGSVREQFF. The CDR3 DNA reads as TGTGCCAGCGGGAGCGTCCGTGAGCAGTTCTTC.